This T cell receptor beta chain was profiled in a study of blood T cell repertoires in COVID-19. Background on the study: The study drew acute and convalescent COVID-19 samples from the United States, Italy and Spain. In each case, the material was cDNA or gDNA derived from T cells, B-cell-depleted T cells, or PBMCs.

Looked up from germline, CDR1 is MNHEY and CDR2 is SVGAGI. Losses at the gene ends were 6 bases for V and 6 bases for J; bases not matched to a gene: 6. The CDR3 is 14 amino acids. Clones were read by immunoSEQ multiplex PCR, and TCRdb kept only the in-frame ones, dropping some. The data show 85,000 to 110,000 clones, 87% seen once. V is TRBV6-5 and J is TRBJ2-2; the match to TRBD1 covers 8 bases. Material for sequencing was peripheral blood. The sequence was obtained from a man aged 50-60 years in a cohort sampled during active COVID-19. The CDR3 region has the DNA TGTGCCAGCAGACCCACAGGGGGTTCCGGGGAGCTGTTTTTT. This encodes CASRPTGGSGELFF.